This note documents a single TCR beta chain sequence. Its target is unknown. This entry is derived from a study of shared clonotypes between healthy human individuals. Whole-study results and caveats: Naive subsets generally had larger estimated richness than memory subsets.

The assay ran at deep level. TCRdb keeps only in-frame clones here, not all; method: immunoSEQ multiplex PCR. The table has roughly 700,000 clones, around two thirds seen once; the top ten hold over 1.5%. CD4+ cells were split into CD45RA+ naive and CD45RA-negative memory subsets. The V gene lost 3 bases and the J gene lost 0 bases, with 14 bases spanning the gap. The germline gives CDR1 SGHDN, CDR2 FVKESK. The CDR3 is 16 residues long. The sequenced sample was memory CD4+ T cells sorted from blood. Subset reported: CD45RA-negative fraction. The J gene is TRBJ1-2, the V gene TRBV14; D might be TRBD1 (6 bases). This TCR derives from a woman aged 25-40 years in good health. The CDR3 DNA reads TGTGCCAGCAGCCATACGAGGGGGAGTCCTAACTATGGCTACACCTTC. This codes for CASSHTRGSPNYGYTF.